This is a list of T cell receptor beta chains from one sample in a study of blood T cell repertoires in COVID-19. Sequencing used immunoSEQ multiplex PCR; TCRdb keeps in-frame clones, though not all of them. The sample contains around 250,000 clones, over 75% of which appear only once. Sequencing was done on a sample of peripheral blood. The origin of the receptors is a man aged 25-45 years who had recovered from COVID-19. Both conserved end residues are part of each CDR3. The D gene is left open where the match is weak. Part of the rows lack a size; the others show once, few, many or a class for expanded clones.

clone_size j_call v_call d_call cdr3_aa cdr3_nt
NA TRBJ1-4 TRBV18 NA CASSPATGLNEKLFF TGTGCCAGCTCACCTGCGACTGGACTTAATGAAAAACTGTTTTTT
NA TRBJ1-6 TRBV6-5 NA CASSWGHPGSSPLHF TGTGCCAGCAGTTGGGGACACCCTGGGAGTTCACCCCTCCACTTT
NA TRBJ2-2 TRBV5-1 NA CASSGDNRAGELFF TGCGCCAGCAGCGGGGACAACAGGGCCGGGGAGCTGTTTTTT
few TRBJ1-2 TRBV6-5 NA CASSYSWEDYGYTF TGTGCCAGCAGTTACTCATGGGAGGACTATGGCTACACCTTC
NA TRBJ2-5 TRBV7-2 NA CASSSPGQYQETQYF TGTGCCAGCAGCTCGCCCGGACAGTACCAAGAGACCCAGTACTTC
few TRBJ2-5 TRBV5-6 NA CASSLGGISGQETQYF TGTGCCAGCAGCTTGGGAGGGATCAGCGGGCAAGAGACCCAGTACTTC
NA TRBJ1-1 TRBV19 NA CASSISKEVTEAFF TGTGCCAGTAGTATTTCCAAAGAGGTCACTGAAGCTTTCTTT
NA TRBJ2-5 TRBV7-2 TRBD2 CASSLGGGQETQYF TGTGCCAGCAGCTTAGGCGGGGGCCAAGAGACCCAGTACTTC
NA TRBJ2-7 TRBV9 TRBD1 CASSAGQESFSYEQYF TGTGCCAGCAGCGCAGGACAGGAAAGTTTCTCCTACGAGCAGTACTTC
NA TRBJ2-2 TRBV7-3 NA CASSSYTGELFF TGTGCCAGCAGCTCCTACACCGGGGAGCTGTTTTTT
NA TRBJ2-5 TRBV11-2 NA CASSLPSVRVLYQETQYF TGTGCCAGCAGCTTACCCTCCGTTCGGGTTTTGTACCAAGAGACCCAGTACTTC
NA TRBJ2-7 TRBV4-1 TRBD1 CASSQVGTGGSYEQYF TGCGCCAGCAGCCAAGTCGGAACAGGGGGTTCCTACGAGCAGTACTTC
NA TRBJ2-1 TRBV7-9 TRBD2 CASSPGGAGPYNEQFF TGTGCCAGCAGCCCGGGGGGGGCGGGGCCCTACAATGAGCAGTTCTTC
NA TRBJ1-5 TRBV7-2 NA CASSSQYVDQPQHF TGTGCCAGCAGCTCTCAGTACGTGGATCAGCCCCAGCATTTT
once TRBJ2-7 TRBV18 NA CASSPTIDSPEQYF TGTGCCAGCTCCCCTACAATTGACAGCCCCGAGCAGTACTTC
NA TRBJ2-2 TRBV18 NA CASSPPEGTGELFF TGTGCCAGCTCACCACCGGAGGGGACCGGGGAGCTGTTTTTT
NA TRBJ2-1 TRBV7-9 NA CASSPGGEEQFF TGTGCCAGCAGCCCCGGCGGGGAAGAGCAGTTCTTC
NA TRBJ1-3 TRBV7-3 NA CASSSSSGNTIYF TGTGCCAGCAGCTCCTCCTCTGGAAACACCATATATTTT
NA TRBJ1-3 TRBV28 TRBD1 CASSLFQGALNTIYF TGTGCCAGCAGTTTATTCCAGGGGGCTTTAAACACCATATATTTT
NA TRBJ1-6 TRBV7-9 TRBD1 CASSLWSGGHSPLHF TGTGCCAGCAGCTTATGGTCAGGGGGTCATTCACCCCTCCACTTT
medium-sized TRBJ2-3 TRBV11-3 TRBD2 CASSLSGAPTDTQYF TGTGCCAGCAGCCTTAGCGGGGCTCCCACAGATACGCAGTATTTT
NA TRBJ1-1 TRBV18 NA CASSQGVGGGTEAFF TGTGCCAGCTCACAGGGTGTTGGGGGGGGCACTGAAGCTTTCTTT
few TRBJ1-2 TRBV7-8 NA CASSRRFGGTNYGYTF TGTGCCAGCAGCCGAAGGTTTGGCGGTACTAACTATGGCTACACCTTC
NA TRBJ2-2 TRBV5-1 TRBD1 CASSSGTGSHGELFF TGCGCCAGCAGCTCCGGGACAGGGTCTCACGGGGAGCTGTTTTTT
NA TRBJ2-1 TRBV28 TRBD2 CASSLAGGNYNEQFF TGTGCCAGCAGTTTAGCGGGGGGGAACTACAATGAGCAGTTCTTC
NA TRBJ1-5 TRBV7-2 NA CASSPRGQPQHF TGTGCCAGCAGCCCACGGGGTCAGCCCCAGCATTTT
NA TRBJ2-3 TRBV4-2 NA CASSQALDTQYF TGTGCCAGCAGCCAAGCCCTCGATACGCAGTATTTT
NA TRBJ2-2 TRBV7-2 NA CASSFQTRNTGELFF TGTGCCAGCAGCTTTCAGACTCGGAACACCGGGGAGCTGTTTTTT
NA TRBJ2-7 TRBV4-1 NA CASSQDTRVQYF TGCGCCAGCAGCCAAGATACACGGGTGCAGTACTTC
NA TRBJ1-2 TRBV6-1 TRBD1 CASSGTGGGEKYGYTF TGTGCCAGCAGTGGGACAGGGGGGGGAGAAAAGTATGGCTACACCTTC
NA TRBJ1-3 TRBV5-1 NA CASSWESGNTIYF TGCGCCAGCAGTTGGGAGTCTGGAAACACCATATATTTT
few TRBJ1-5 TRBV19 NA CASLQGPRGQPQHF TGTGCCAGTTTACAGGGTCCGAGGGGTCAGCCCCAGCATTTT
NA TRBJ1-5 TRBV28 TRBD1 CATTQGDQPQHF TGTGCCACCACACAGGGGGATCAGCCCCAGCATTTT
NA TRBJ2-2 TRBV9 TRBD2 CASSVAPGVAGGRDTGELFF TGTGCCAGCAGCGTAGCCCCGGGGGTAGCGGGGGGTCGCGACACCGGGGAGCTGTTTTTT
NA TRBJ2-3 TRBV28 TRBD1 CASSPRTGFTDTQYF TGTGCCAGCAGTCCACGGACAGGGTTCACAGATACGCAGTATTTT
NA TRBJ2-1 TRBV2 TRBD2 CASSPGLAGYNEQFF TGTGCCAGCAGCCCGGGACTAGCGGGATACAATGAGCAGTTCTTC
NA TRBJ2-6 TRBV5-1 TRBD1 CASRQQGAAGANVLTF TGCGCCAGCAGACAGCAGGGGGCAGCTGGGGCCAACGTCCTGACTTTC
NA TRBJ2-1 TRBV5-1 TRBD2 CASTAKTTSGGAYEQFF TGCGCCAGCACCGCGAAGACTACTAGCGGGGGGGCCTATGAGCAGTTCTTC
NA TRBJ2-7 TRBV21-1 NA CASSKAGGKQYF TGTGCCAGCAGCAAGGCAGGGGGCAAGCAGTACTTC
once TRBJ2-7 TRBV2 NA CASSEATQYEQYF TGTGCCAGCAGTGAAGCGACTCAATACGAGCAGTACTTC
NA TRBJ1-5 TRBV10-2 NA CASSAGVGQPQHF TGCGCCAGCAGTGCCGGGGTTGGTCAGCCCCAGCATTTT
few TRBJ1-2 TRBV4-2 TRBD1 CASSQEQGFHGYTF TGTGCCAGCAGCCAAGAACAGGGGTTCCATGGCTACACCTTC
NA TRBJ2-1 TRBV7-3 NA CASSKDSSYNEQFF TGTGCCAGCTCAAAAGATAGCTCCTACAATGAGCAGTTCTTC
once TRBJ2-1 TRBV6-6 TRBD2 CASSPSSTSGGYNEQFF TGTGCCAGCAGTCCTTCGTCGACTAGCGGGGGTTACAATGAGCAGTTCTTC
NA TRBJ2-3 TRBV19 NA CASSPGHGTDTQYF TGTGCCAGTAGTCCTGGACACGGTACAGATACGCAGTATTTT
NA TRBJ2-1 TRBV7-3 TRBD2 CASSQGTGGQNEQFF TGTGCCAGCAGCCAAGGTACGGGGGGGCAGAATGAGCAGTTCTTC
NA TRBJ1-2 TRBV29-1 TRBD1 CSVRNRTGPIRGYTF TGCAGCGTCAGAAATAGGACAGGGCCGATAAGGGGCTACACCTTC
NA TRBJ2-1 TRBV27 TRBD2 CASSLGLAGDEQFF TGTGCCAGCAGTTTAGGGCTAGCGGGGGATGAGCAGTTCTTC
NA TRBJ1-2 TRBV5-6 TRBD1 CATGQDANYGYTF TGTGCCACCGGACAGGACGCAAACTATGGCTACACCTTC